The clone carrying this T cell receptor (beta chain) showed up just a few times. Its antigen is currently unknown. The CDR3 sequence is 13 residues long. V shed 7 bases and J shed 7 bases, with 16 bases lying between them. Germline V CDR1 and CDR2: SNHLY, FYNNEI. This sample stems from a study of T cell repertoires in cytomegalovirus infection. Across the whole study: Both recently identified HLA-C-restricted and well-studied HLA-B-restricted CMV epitopes were used in the study. Indications came from public TCR beta signatures; they pointed to CMV infection and to a matching HLA type. General study points: Identification of carriers of CMV plus the relevant HLA was achieved through cumulative public TCR beta family frequency. Dominant in the ex vivo response were TCR beta clonotypes restricted by HLA-C and specific for CMV.

TCRdb processed the reads anew with MiXCR; each CDR3 protein has one entry. The repertoire holds approximately 990,000 distinct CDR3 sequences, with roughly 30% as singletons. The receptor was derived from a human donor in good health (CMV status not recorded). Some clones in this sample may be carry-over from other donors' samples. Sequencing used cultured CD8+ T cells from PBMCs, obtained from culture after CMV antigen stimulation. The chain recombines TRBV2 with TRBJ1-1; D call uncertain. For the CDR3, the DNA is TGTGCCAGCAATCCGTTGAAGACGATTGAAGCTTTCTTT. This encodes CASNPLKTIEAFF.